This TCR beta chain comes out of a study of T cells after yellow fever vaccination. Overall study results and limits: Peaking on day 5 versus 15, the secondary response was faster but weaker.

Researchers made TCR cDNA using 5'RACE template switching, and this step added a universal primer site and UMIs. MiXCR, run by TCRdb on the 5' RACE reads, gives a single entry per CDR3 protein. The table records a few hundred thousand distinct CDR3 sequences, roughly 8.7% of them present only once. For this clonotype: Its cognate antigen is unknown.

Germline CDR1 reads SNHLY; CDR2 reads FYNNEI. The CDR3 has 13 residues. The V end was cut by 3 bases, the J end by 9 bases, with 14 bases between. The chain has TRBV2 and TRBJ2-5; maybe TRBD1 (5 bases). Sequenced material: CD4+ T cells sorted from PBMCs, taken 5 days after the yellow fever booster vaccination. This sequence originates from a man in his late teens or twenties who received the YFV17D yellow fever vaccine. CDR3 nucleotide sequence: TGTGCCAGCAGTGATGACAGCTCAAGGGCCCAGTACTTC. It yields the protein CASSDDSSRAQYF.